Listed below are T cell receptor beta chains from one sample, sequenced in a study of T cell changes during pregnancy in multiple sclerosis. Sequencing used immunoSEQ multiplex PCR; TCRdb keeps in-frame clones, though not all of them. The repertoire holds about 75,000 clones, with over 80% as singletons. The specimen was CD4+ T cells from peripheral blood mononuclear cells, collected before pregnancy. These receptors were taken from a female donor with multiple sclerosis, enrolled in a pregnancy study. The CDR3 runs from the conserved cysteine through the conserved F or W. Each record gives: V gene, D gene, clone size, J gene, CDR3 length, CDR3 protein, CDR3 DNA. D genes are given only for firm matches. Not all rows give a size; the values are once, few, many and, for expanded clones, a class.

>TRBV5-4|NA|NA|TRBJ2-5|14
CASSLSRFQETQYF
TGTGCCAGCAGCTTGTCGCGTTTCCAAGAGACCCAGTACTTC
>TRBV30|NA|NA|TRBJ1-3|12
CAWSRLGNTIYF
TGTGCCTGGAGTCGTCTTGGAAACACCATATATTTT
>TRBV5-1|NA|NA|TRBJ2-7|13
CASSLVRGYEQYF
TGCGCCAGCAGCTTAGTTAGGGGTTACGAGCAGTACTTC
>TRBV4-2|NA|NA|TRBJ2-2|19
CASSQLRGSEGGVSGELFF
TGTGCCAGCAGCCAACTCCGGGGCTCCGAGGGGGGGGTTTCCGGGGAGCTGTTTTTT
>TRBV12-5|NA|NA|TRBJ2-7|17
CASGLVLQGLFGGEQYF
TGTGCTAGTGGTTTGGTGCTCCAGGGTCTCTTTGGGGGGGAGCAGTACTTC
>TRBV19|NA|NA|TRBJ2-1|13
CASGGGTYNEQFF
TGTGCCAGTGGCGGGGGCACCTACAATGAGCAGTTCTTC
>TRBV6-6|NA|once|TRBJ1-4|15
CASSPDRATNEKLFF
TGTGCCAGCAGTCCCGACAGAGCAACTAATGAAAAACTGTTTTTT
>TRBV19|NA|NA|TRBJ2-5|15
CASSTLWQGGETQYF
TGTGCCAGTAGTACTCTCTGGCAGGGCGGAGAGACCCAGTACTTC
>TRBV30|TRBD1|NA|TRBJ2-7|13
CAWTRDRGMEQYF
TGTGCCTGGACCCGGGACAGGGGGATGGAGCAGTACTTC
>TRBV7-8|NA|NA|TRBJ1-1|13
CASSSEANTEAFF
TGTGCCAGCAGCTCCGAAGCGAACACTGAAGCTTTCTTT
>TRBV7-2|TRBD1|NA|TRBJ1-5|13
CASSQQGRQPQHF
TGTGCCAGCAGCCAACAGGGGCGTCAGCCCCAGCATTTT
>TRBV5-6|NA|NA|TRBJ2-3|13
CASSWGGLDTQYF
TGTGCCAGCAGCTGGGGGGGCTTAGATACGCAGTATTTT
>TRBV5-4|NA|NA|TRBJ1-2|16
CASKNPGPPLNYGYTF
TGTGCCAGCAAGAACCCAGGCCCCCCACTTAACTATGGCTACACCTTC
>TRBV7-8|NA|once|TRBJ1-1|20
CASSLGGSDRERIPNTEAFF
TGTGCCAGCAGCTTAGGGGGCAGCGACAGAGAGCGTATCCCGAACACTGAAGCTTTCTTT
>TRBV7-8|NA|NA|TRBJ1-4|15
CASSPGRTSNEKLFF
TGTGCCAGCAGCCCCGGACGGACAAGTAATGAAAAACTGTTTTTT
>TRBV27|NA|NA|TRBJ2-7|14
CASSLIGEAYEQYF
TGTGCCAGCAGTTTAATCGGGGAAGCCTACGAGCAGTACTTC
>TRBV7-8|NA|NA|TRBJ2-5|15
CASSLEPYYAETQYF
TGTGCCAGCAGCTTGGAACCTTACTACGCAGAGACCCAGTACTTC
>TRBV28|NA|NA|TRBJ1-1|13
CASSLSGISLRFF
TGTGCCAGCAGTTTATCAGGGATTTCTCTTCGGTTCTTT
>TRBV7-3|TRBD2|NA|TRBJ2-2|14
CASRLAGPTGELFF
TGTGCCAGCAGACTAGCGGGGCCCACCGGGGAGCTGTTTTTT
>TRBV10-3|NA|NA|TRBJ1-6|14
CATSFSTYNSPLHF
TGTGCCACCTCCTTTAGTACCTATAATTCACCCCTCCACTTT
>TRBV10-1|NA|NA|TRBJ1-1|16
CARTTERGRRGTEAFF
TGCGCCAGAACGACAGAGAGGGGCCGGCGGGGTACTGAAGCTTTCTTT
>TRBV7-9|TRBD1|once|TRBJ1-1|13
CASSPQTGTEAFF
TGTGCCAGCAGCCCACAGACAGGGACTGAAGCTTTCTTT
>TRBV4-1|NA|NA|TRBJ1-5|16
CASSQELDTRNQPQHF
TGCGCCAGCAGCCAAGAATTGGACACCCGCAATCAGCCCCAGCATTTT
>TRBV9|TRBD2|NA|TRBJ2-1|16
CASSAPGTSGFNEQFF
TGTGCCAGCAGCGCTCCCGGGACTAGTGGGTTCAATGAGCAGTTCTTC
>TRBV5-4|TRBD1|NA|TRBJ2-1|14
CASSLGDRVDEQFF
TGTGCCAGCAGCTTGGGAGACAGGGTCGATGAGCAGTTCTTC
>TRBV19|TRBD1|NA|TRBJ2-3|14
CASSKTGGTDTQYF
TGTGCCAGTAGTAAGACAGGGGGGACAGATACGCAGTATTTT
>TRBV14|TRBD2|NA|TRBJ2-2|22
CASSQDVLTSGRTKLNTGELFF
TGTGCCAGCAGCCAAGATGTTTTAACTAGCGGGAGGACTAAATTGAACACCGGGGAGCTGTTTTTT
>TRBV7-2|NA|NA|TRBJ2-5|15
CASSTHGTPKETQYF
TGTGCCAGCAGCACCCACGGGACTCCTAAAGAGACCCAGTACTTC
>TRBV7-8|NA|NA|TRBJ2-5|14
CASSPHRVQETQYF
TGTGCCAGCAGCCCACACAGGGTCCAAGAGACCCAGTACTTC
>TRBV25-1|TRBD1|NA|TRBJ1-2|12
CASGWTGDGYTF
TGTGCCAGCGGGTGGACAGGGGATGGCTACACCTTC
>TRBV18|NA|NA|TRBJ1-1|13
CASSPKAGGEAFF
TGTGCCAGCTCACCAAAGGCTGGAGGAGAAGCTTTCTTT
>TRBV5-6|NA|NA|TRBJ1-2|19
CASSFGFGGGHGADYGYTF
TGTGCCAGCAGCTTCGGTTTCGGTGGGGGACATGGGGCTGACTATGGCTACACCTTC
>TRBV4-1|NA|NA|TRBJ1-3|18
CASSQTDTSALSRNTIYF
TGCGCCAGCAGCCAGACGGACACCAGCGCCCTCTCTAGAAACACCATATATTTT
>TRBV30|TRBD2|NA|TRBJ2-1|13
CAWSLAGGNEQFF
TGTGCCTGGAGTTTAGCGGGAGGGAATGAGCAGTTCTTC
>TRBV7-8|NA|NA|TRBJ2-5|16
CASSLLAGAGQETQYF
TGTGCCAGCAGCTTATTGGCGGGGGCCGGTCAAGAGACCCAGTACTTC
>TRBV15|NA|NA|TRBJ2-1|13
CATSRDGLGEQFF
TGTGCCACCAGCAGAGATGGACTTGGAGAGCAGTTCTTC
>TRBV30|TRBD1|NA|TRBJ1-6|15
CAWNRGAHRNSPLHF
TGTGCCTGGAACAGGGGGGCCCATCGTAATTCACCCCTCCACTTT
>TRBV18|TRBD1|NA|TRBJ1-2|13
CASSIDRDYGYTF
TGTGCCAGCTCAATCGACAGGGACTATGGCTACACCTTC
>TRBV7-9|TRBD1|NA|TRBJ1-4|15
CASSLGDREGEKLFF
TGTGCCAGCAGCTTGGGGGACAGGGAGGGTGAAAAACTGTTTTTT
>TRBV19|NA|NA|TRBJ1-4|15
CASSIWASNNEKLFF
TGTGCCAGTAGTATTTGGGCCAGTAATAATGAAAAACTGTTTTTT
>TRBV7-2|TRBD1|few|TRBJ1-3|16
CASSLAGQGTGNTIYF
TGTGCCAGCAGCTTAGCCGGACAGGGGACGGGAAACACCATATATTTT
>TRBV6-5|TRBD1|NA|TRBJ2-3|13
CASTGGSTDTQYF
TGTGCCAGCACAGGGGGCAGCACAGATACGCAGTATTTT
>TRBV19|NA|NA|TRBJ1-5|14
CAISRGEANQPQHF
TGTGCCATCTCTCGGGGGGAGGCTAATCAGCCCCAGCATTTT
>TRBV15|NA|once|TRBJ1-2|14
CATSSQTGSDGYTF
TGTGCCACCAGCAGCCAGACAGGCTCTGATGGCTACACCTTC
>TRBV28|TRBD2|NA|TRBJ2-1|22
CASSLELDVGLAGGPYDNEQFF
TGTGCCAGCAGTTTAGAATTGGACGTGGGACTAGCGGGAGGGCCGTACGACAATGAGCAGTTCTTC
>TRBV6-1|TRBD2|NA|TRBJ2-7|16
CASSGVREGLSYEQYF
TGTGCCAGCAGTGGAGTCAGGGAGGGCTTGTCCTACGAGCAGTACTTC
>TRBV28|TRBD1|NA|TRBJ2-7|14
CASSPGTGVYEQYF
TGTGCCAGCAGCCCCGGGACAGGGGTCTACGAGCAGTACTTC
>TRBV9|TRBD2|few|TRBJ2-2|16
CASSVVTSGITGELFF
TGTGCCAGCAGCGTGGTGACTAGCGGGATCACCGGGGAGCTGTTTTTT
>TRBV7-8|NA|NA|TRBJ2-1|14
CASSLRVTYNEQFF
TGTGCCAGCAGCTTACGGGTCACATACAATGAGCAGTTCTTC
>TRBV5-5|TRBD1|NA|TRBJ2-7|14
CASSGTGLTYEQYF
TGTGCCAGCAGCGGGACAGGTTTAACCTACGAGCAGTACTTC
>TRBV5-5|TRBD2|NA|TRBJ2-7|15
CASSLVKREGDEQYF
TGTGCCAGCAGCTTGGTGAAGCGGGAGGGAGACGAGCAGTACTTC
>TRBV25-1|TRBD1|NA|TRBJ1-4|14
CASSETGYREKLFF
TGTGCCAGCAGTGAGACAGGGTATCGGGAAAAACTGTTTTTT
>TRBV12-5|TRBD2|NA|TRBJ2-7|15
CASGFGGGSSYEQYF
TGTGCTAGTGGTTTTGGGGGGGGGTCTTCCTACGAGCAGTACTTC
>TRBV5-4|NA|NA|TRBJ2-3|13
CASSLDFTDTQYF
TGTGCCAGCAGCTTGGACTTCACAGATACGCAGTATTTT
>TRBV28|NA|NA|TRBJ1-4|12
CASSLPNEKLFF
TGTGCCAGCAGTTTACCGAATGAAAAACTGTTTTTT